The present T cell receptor (beta chain) was sequenced within a study of tumor and adjacent non-tumor tissue in lung cancer. Study-wide background: Patients were aged roughly 31 to 76, about 10 men and about 5 women, stage I to III. Findings of the study overall: Compared with tumor, normal lung showed significantly lower TCR diversity.

This sample's RNA came from whole unsorted tissue. Germline V gives CDR1 MNHEY, CDR2 SVGAGI. Unmatched junction bases numbered 2, after V lost 2 bases and J lost 7 bases. The CDR3 runs to 14 residues. A modified ARM-PCR protocol with three rounds of nested PCR amplified TCRbeta. From the multiplex PCR reads, TCRdb called clonotypes with MiXCR, one entry per CDR3 protein. The top ten hold around 15% of the sample, which has more than 70,000 distinct CDR3 sequences, 61% seen once. This clonotype was recorded at least ten times. Its antigen remains unknown. The V call is TRBV6-5, the J call TRBJ2-2; TRBD1 matches 9 bases. Sequencing was done on a sample of lung tumor tissue. The clonotype originates from a man aged 65 to 79 with non-small cell lung cancer. In nucleotides, the CDR3 is TGTGCCAGCAGTTACGGGACAGGGCGCGGGGAGCTGTTTTTT. Translation: CASSYGTGRGELFF.